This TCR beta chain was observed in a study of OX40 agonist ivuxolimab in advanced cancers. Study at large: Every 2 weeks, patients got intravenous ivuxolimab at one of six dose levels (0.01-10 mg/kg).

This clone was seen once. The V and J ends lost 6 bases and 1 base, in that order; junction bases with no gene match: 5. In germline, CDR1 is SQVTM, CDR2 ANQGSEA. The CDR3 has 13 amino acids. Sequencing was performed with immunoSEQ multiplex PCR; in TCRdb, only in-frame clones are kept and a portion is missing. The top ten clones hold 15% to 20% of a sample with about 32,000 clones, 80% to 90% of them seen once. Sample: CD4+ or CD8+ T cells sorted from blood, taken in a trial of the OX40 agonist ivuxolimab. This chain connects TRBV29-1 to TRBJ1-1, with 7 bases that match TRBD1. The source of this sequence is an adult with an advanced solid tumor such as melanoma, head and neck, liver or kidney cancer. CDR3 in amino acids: CSVQTGPNTEAFF. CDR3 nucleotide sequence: TGCAGCGTCCAGACAGGGCCGAACACTGAAGCTTTCTTT. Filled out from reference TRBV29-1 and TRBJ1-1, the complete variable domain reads SAVISQKPSRDICQRGTSLTIQCQVDSQVTMMFWYRQQPGQSLTLIATANQGSEATYESGFVIDKFPISRPNLTFSTLTVSNMSPEDSSIYLCSVQTGPNTEAFFGQGTRLTVV.